The clone carrying this T cell receptor (beta chain) was observed at least ten times. This sample stems from a study of metastatic and nonmetastatic thyroid tumors. Every patient was untreated before thyroid surgery. This CDR3 contains 18 residues. The germline V gene has CDR1 SGHTA and CDR2 FQGTGA. The V segment lost 5 bases and the J segment 2 bases; nucleotides outside the gene matches: 7. TCRdb reprocessed the PCR reads via MiXCR. Counted here are roughly 30,000 clones, less than 14% occurring once; the ten biggest clones make up about a sixth. This TCR was sampled from a female donor with papillary thyroid cancer or a benign thyroid nodule (not recorded which). Some clones in this sample may be carry-over from other donors' samples. Sequencing input: blood. This sequence joins TRBV7-3 and TRBJ2-1; 15 bases are a match to TRBD2. CDR3 amino acids: CASSPGLAGGPAYNEQFF. CDR3 nucleotide sequence: TGTGCCAGCAGCCCCGGACTAGCGGGAGGGCCCGCCTACAATGAGCAGTTCTTC. Full variable domain (missing parts from reference TRBV7-3 and TRBJ2-1): GAGVSQTPSNKVTEKGKYVELRCDPISGHTALYWYRQSLGQGPEFLIYFQGTGAADDSGLPNDRFFAVRPEGSVSTLKIQRTERGDSAVYLCASSPGLAGGPAYNEQFFGPGTRLTVL.